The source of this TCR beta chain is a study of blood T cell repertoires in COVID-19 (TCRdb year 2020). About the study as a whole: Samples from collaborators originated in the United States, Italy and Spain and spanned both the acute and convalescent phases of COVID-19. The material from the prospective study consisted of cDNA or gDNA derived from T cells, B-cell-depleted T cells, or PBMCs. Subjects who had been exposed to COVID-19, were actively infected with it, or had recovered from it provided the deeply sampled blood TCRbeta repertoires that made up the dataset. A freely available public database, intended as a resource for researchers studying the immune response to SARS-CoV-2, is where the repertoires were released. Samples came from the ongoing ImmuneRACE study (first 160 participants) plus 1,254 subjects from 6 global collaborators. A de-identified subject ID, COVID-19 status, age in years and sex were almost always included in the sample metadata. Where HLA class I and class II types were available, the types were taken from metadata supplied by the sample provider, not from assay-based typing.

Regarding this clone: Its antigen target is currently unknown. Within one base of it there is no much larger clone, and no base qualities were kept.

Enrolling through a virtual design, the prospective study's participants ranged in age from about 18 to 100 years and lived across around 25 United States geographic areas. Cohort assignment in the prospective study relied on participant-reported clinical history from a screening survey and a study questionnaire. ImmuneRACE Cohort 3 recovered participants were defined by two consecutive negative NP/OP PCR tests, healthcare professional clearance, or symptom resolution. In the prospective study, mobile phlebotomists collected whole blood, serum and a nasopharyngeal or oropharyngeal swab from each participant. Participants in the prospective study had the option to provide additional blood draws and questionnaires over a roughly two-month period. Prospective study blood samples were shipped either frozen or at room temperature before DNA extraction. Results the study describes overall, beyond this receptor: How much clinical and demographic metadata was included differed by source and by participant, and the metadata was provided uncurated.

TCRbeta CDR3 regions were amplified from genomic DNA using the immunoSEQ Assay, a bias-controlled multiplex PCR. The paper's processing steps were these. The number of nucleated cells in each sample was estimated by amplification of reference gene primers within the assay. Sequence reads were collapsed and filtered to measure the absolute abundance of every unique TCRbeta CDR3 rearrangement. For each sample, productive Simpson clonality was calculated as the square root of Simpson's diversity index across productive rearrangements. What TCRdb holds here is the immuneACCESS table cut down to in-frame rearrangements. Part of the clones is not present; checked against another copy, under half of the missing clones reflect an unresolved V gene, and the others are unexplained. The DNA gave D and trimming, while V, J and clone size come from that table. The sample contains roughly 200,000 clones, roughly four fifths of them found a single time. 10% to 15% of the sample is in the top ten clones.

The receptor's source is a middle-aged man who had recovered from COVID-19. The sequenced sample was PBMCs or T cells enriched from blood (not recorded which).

The nucleotide sequence reads as follows: TGTGCCACCAGCAGAGATCTCGCCAGGGCAGCCGCTGAAGCTTTCTTT. The resulting protein is CATSRDLARAAAEAFF. Rearrangement joined TRBV15 to TRBJ1-1; TRBD1 is perhaps the D gene, given 5 matching bases. V is cut by 0 bases and J by 6 bases, and the space between the germline ends is 17 bases. Sequences LNHNV (CDR1) and YYDKDF (CDR2) are obtained from the germline V gene (reference sequence). From cysteine to phenylalanine, the CDR3 is 16 amino acids long. Kept here is only the CDR3 DNA, which spans 48 bases and is read in frame from base 1.